A selection of T cell receptor beta chains follows, all from one sample in a study of T cells expressing NK-cell markers. TCRdb reanalyzed the 5' RACE reads and collapses them to one entry per CDR3 protein, without DNA. This table holds some 150,000 distinct CDR3 sequences. The sample comprised blood T cells: a sorted CD56 or NKG2C T cell subset, CD4+ or CD8+ T cells, or bulk PBMC T cells (not recorded which). These receptors originate from a young man in good health. Each CDR3 is given with its conserved first and last residue.

V	J	CDR3
TRBV4-3	TRBJ2-7	CASSHGAGAAEQYF
TRBV7-9	TRBJ1-1	CASSSPGDMNTEAFF
TRBV4-3	TRBJ2-1	CASSQEIEDPYNEQFF
TRBV6-5	TRBJ2-7	CASSYSAARPYEQYF
TRBV4-1	TRBJ1-6	CASSPTGSNSPLHF
TRBV28	TRBJ2-7	CATTGLQGSSYEQYF
TRBV7-6	TRBJ2-7	CASSHSSSYEQYF
TRBV25-1	TRBJ2-5	CASGEIASQETQYF
TRBV29-1	TRBJ1-3	CSVIPGTEDTIYF
TRBV9	TRBJ2-2	CASSVGVFTGELFF
TRBV6-2/TRBV6-3	TRBJ2-1	CASSYSKQRDHLYNEQFF
TRBV7-6	TRBJ2-3	CASSLADSPLDTQYF
TRBV27	TRBJ2-3	CASSSTTGGSGTDTQYF
TRBV5-1	TRBJ2-2	CASSLARPPLGAGEGTGELFF
TRBV5-1	TRBJ1-2	CASSQSTGFYGYTF
TRBV20-1	TRBJ2-1	CSADQSGLYNEQFF
TRBV6-5	TRBJ2-3	CASSSGWPGSTDTQYF
TRBV28	TRBJ2-1	CASRAPGQGTYNEQFF
TRBV19	TRBJ2-1	CASRTGTSEQFF
TRBV12-3/TRBV12-4	TRBJ2-1	CASSFVSVNEQFF
TRBV6-5	TRBJ2-1	CASSYSALREGSYNEQFF
TRBV5-4	TRBJ1-1	CASSPGGPNTEAFF
TRBV19	TRBJ1-1	CASSPLQGMVNTEAFF
TRBV12-3/TRBV12-4	TRBJ1-2	CASSSTVSDYGYTF
TRBV13	TRBJ2-3	CASRRLAGVGDTQYF
TRBV29-1	TRBJ2-7	CSVEGELYEQYF
TRBV4-2	TRBJ2-7	CASRRTSGNYEQYF
TRBV20-1	TRBJ1-1	CSARDWTGHHEGAFF
TRBV4-3	TRBJ2-2	CASSQELRANTGELFF
TRBV7-8	TRBJ2-5	CASSLPGYRDRQETQYF
TRBV4-3	TRBJ2-2	CASSQDSTRFNTGELFF
TRBV19	TRBJ1-2	CASSGDTYGYTF
TRBV12-3/TRBV12-4	TRBJ2-7	CASTIGQGIYEQYF
TRBV27	TRBJ2-1	CASSLGPGNEQFF
TRBV12-3/TRBV12-4	TRBJ2-6	CASYRAGRANVLTF
TRBV10-3	TRBJ2-1	CAISGSAGGNNEQFF
TRBV24-1	TRBJ1-1	CATSEGTGRAEAFF
TRBV12-3/TRBV12-4	TRBJ2-1	CASSLAGVRDEQFF
TRBV5-1	TRBJ2-5	CASSLLDTIKETQYF
TRBV4-1	TRBJ2-7	CASSHSKGNAYEQYF
TRBV13	TRBJ2-5	CASSPGLAGGPGETQYF
TRBV12-3/TRBV12-4	TRBJ2-2	CASSFSRYDTGELFF
TRBV28	TRBJ2-7	CASSFDYGYEQYF
TRBV20-1	TRBJ2-1	CSAQPGLAAYNEQFF
TRBV3-1	TRBJ1-1	CASSQEDSYTEAFF
TRBV24-1	TRBJ2-6	CATSDPSGIANVLTF
TRBV24-1	TRBJ2-1	CATSDRSSGSYNEQFF
TRBV19	TRBJ2-3	CASGAGGDTQYF
TRBV7-8	TRBJ2-3	CASSSLGQSGDTQYF
TRBV7-9	TRBJ2-5	CASSPTLEWTQYF
TRBV7-9	TRBJ1-4	CASSSYSGTTTNEKLFF
TRBV20-1	TRBJ2-1	CSARFASGEGGNEQFF
TRBV7-9	TRBJ2-2	CASSKEPDRLYAGELFF
TRBV20-1	TRBJ2-5	CSARDMVLAGEGETQYF
TRBV29-1	TRBJ2-3	CSVDSVVLAGRPDTQYF
TRBV24-1	TRBJ2-7	CATSDPRQGRTYEQYF
TRBV5-1	TRBJ1-3	CASRPGDSGNTIYF